A selection of T cell receptor beta chains follows, all from one sample in a study of T-cell memory formation after mild COVID-19. MiXCR was run by TCRdb on the 5' RACE reads, yielding one entry per CDR3 protein. The table shows under 650,000 distinct CDR3 sequences, with about 20% occurring only once. The sample was PBMCs or a T cell subset sorted from them (not recorded which). The receptors originated from an adult woman who had mild COVID-19 (a few samples of this study predate the infection). Cell type and time point are not known. CDR3s include the opening cysteine and the closing phenylalanine or tryptophan. D genes are given only for firm matches. A clone size is listed for some rows: how often the clone was seen (once, few, many), or a class if it is expanded.

.	TRBV4-2	TRBD2	TRBJ2-1	TGTGCCAGCAGCCCCCGGACTAGCGGGAAGTCCCTCATTGAGCAGTTCTTC	CASSPRTSGKSLIEQFF
.	TRBV24-1	.	TRBJ2-5	TGTGCCACCAGTGATTTCCGACAGGATCAAGAGACCCAGTACTTC	CATSDFRQDQETQYF
.	TRBV7-6	TRBD2	TRBJ2-7	TGTGCCAGCAGCGGGTTAGGCGGGAGCTTGTCCTACGAGCAGTACTTC	CASSGLGGSLSYEQYF
.	TRBV12-3/TRBV12-4	.	TRBJ2-7	TGTGCCAGCAAAACCGGGACACCTTACTACGAGCAGTACTTC	CASKTGTPYYEQYF
few	TRBV6-2/TRBV6-3	.	TRBJ2-5	TGTGCCAGCAGAGACTTCTCCGGGGGGACCCAGTACTTC	CASRDFSGGTQYF
few	TRBV4-2	TRBD1	TRBJ2-1	TGTGCCAGCAGCCCAGGACAGGAGTACAATGAGCAGTTCTTC	CASSPGQEYNEQFF
.	TRBV4-3	.	TRBJ2-1	TGCGCCAGCAGCCAAGATCAGGGACCTCAGCAGTTCTTC	CASSQDQGPQQFF
.	TRBV4-1	.	TRBJ1-6	TGCGCCAGCAGCCTCGGGGGAGGGAGGGGCCGGGGTTCACCCCTCCACTTT	CASSLGGGRGRGSPLHF
.	TRBV19	.	TRBJ1-6	TGTGCCAGTAGATCGGACGGCCGGGGATCACCCCTCCACTTT	CASRSDGRGSPLHF
few	TRBV10-3	TRBD2	TRBJ2-1	TGTGCCATCGGCGGGGTAGCGGGAGAGGGTGAGCAGTTCTTC	CAIGGVAGEGEQFF
few	TRBV7-9	.	TRBJ2-3	TGTGCCAGCAGCCCTACCCGGGGCCTTAATACGCAGTATTTT	CASSPTRGLNTQYF
few	TRBV5-1	.	TRBJ2-5	TGCGCCAGCAGCTTTGAACTAGCCCAAGAGACCCAGTACTTC	CASSFELAQETQYF
few	TRBV9	TRBD1	TRBJ2-7	TGTGCCAGCAGCCCCCCAGGGGGCAAGTACGAGCAGTACTTC	CASSPPGGKYEQYF
many	TRBV5-1	.	TRBJ2-5	TGCGCCAGCAGCTTGGCGGGGGGCACCCAGTACTTC	CASSLAGGTQYF
.	TRBV4-3	.	TRBJ2-3	TGCGCCAGCAGCCAAATCCGTGGCAGCAGACTCACAGATACGCAGTATTTT	CASSQIRGSRLTDTQYF
few	TRBV30	.	TRBJ2-1	TGTGCCTGGAGAAGCCAGGGGACTCCCTACAATGAGCAGTTCTTC	CAWRSQGTPYNEQFF
many	TRBV6-5	.	TRBJ2-7	TGTGCCAGCAGGGGACCCTACGAGCAGTACTTC	CASRGPYEQYF
.	TRBV20-1	.	TRBJ1-5	TGCAGTGCTAGCCCGGGGGGCTATGGCAATCAGCCCCAGCATTTT	CSASPGGYGNQPQHF
.	TRBV24-1	.	TRBJ2-1	TGTGCCACCAGTGGATCGGGGTACCGCGAGCCGTACAATGAGCAGTTCTTC	CATSGSGYREPYNEQFF
many	TRBV7-9	TRBD1	TRBJ2-7	TGTGCCAGCAGCGACAGGGGGCCCTACGAGCAGTACTTC	CASSDRGPYEQYF
few	TRBV7-9	.	TRBJ1-3	TGTGCCAGCAGCCCGCCCGACGGACTCTCTGGAAACACCATATATTTT	CASSPPDGLSGNTIYF
many	TRBV29-1	TRBD2	TRBJ2-1	TGCAGCACCCTGGGTACTAGCGGGAGCAGGGAGCAGTTCTTC	CSTLGTSGSREQFF
few	TRBV7-9	.	TRBJ2-2	TGTGCCAGCAGCCGTCCCCCGACAGGTCGGGACACCGGGGAGCTGTTTTTT	CASSRPPTGRDTGELFF
few	TRBV27	.	TRBJ1-5	TGTGCCAGCAGTCCCCTGGAGGGGGGGCTGGTTCGGGGTCCCCAGCATTTT	CASSPLEGGLVRGPQHF
few	TRBV7-9	.	TRBJ2-7	TGTGCCAGCAGCCCCCCCCGATGGACTGGACAAATCTCGGACGAGCAGTACTTC	CASSPPRWTGQISDEQYF
.	TRBV5-1	.	TRBJ2-3	TGCGCCAGCAGCTTGGGGTCGGCGGGACGAACAGATACGCAGTATTTT	CASSLGSAGRTDTQYF
few	TRBV4-2	.	TRBJ1-2	TGTGCCAGCAGCCAGGGAAATGATGGCTACACCTTC	CASSQGNDGYTF
.	TRBV6-5	.	TRBJ2-7	TGTGCCAGCAGTTACAGGGGACGGGACGCCTACGAGCAGTACTTC	CASSYRGRDAYEQYF
.	TRBV11-2	.	TRBJ1-2	TGTGCCAGCAGCTTCGGACGGAGCTATGGCTACACCTTC	CASSFGRSYGYTF
few	TRBV7-9	.	TRBJ1-1	TGTGCCAGCAGTTTATTGGAAAACACTGAAGCTTTCTTT	CASSLLENTEAFF
.	TRBV11-3	.	TRBJ2-6	TGTGCCAGCAGCTTCCAAGGGCAGGGGGCCAACGTCCTGACTTTC	CASSFQGQGANVLTF